This TCR beta chain came from a study of OX40 agonist ivuxolimab in advanced cancers. In the study overall: From about 23 to 85 years was the age range, with a mean of about 54 years, and approximately 84% were male.

TCRdb keeps only in-frame clones here, not all; method: immunoSEQ multiplex PCR. The sample records tens of thousands of clones, around 90% being singletons. The V and J ends lost 10 bases and 0 bases respectively, with 10 bases between them. This CDR3 contains 12 residues. CDR1 is SEHNR and CDR2 is FQNEAQ in the germline V gene (reference sequence). This clone occurred once. Baseline, cycle 4 day 1, and cycle 7 day 1 were the blood sampling points. The sample here was CD4+ or CD8+ T cells sorted from blood, taken in a trial of the OX40 agonist ivuxolimab. The rearrangement uses TRBV7-9 and TRBJ2-7; the D gene is possibly TRBD1 (5 bases). The TCR comes from an adult with an advanced solid tumor such as melanoma, head and neck, liver or kidney cancer. The CDR3 sequence: CATSQGSYEQYF. CDR3 nucleotide sequence: TGTGCCACCTCTCAGGGCTCCTACGAGCAGTACTTC.